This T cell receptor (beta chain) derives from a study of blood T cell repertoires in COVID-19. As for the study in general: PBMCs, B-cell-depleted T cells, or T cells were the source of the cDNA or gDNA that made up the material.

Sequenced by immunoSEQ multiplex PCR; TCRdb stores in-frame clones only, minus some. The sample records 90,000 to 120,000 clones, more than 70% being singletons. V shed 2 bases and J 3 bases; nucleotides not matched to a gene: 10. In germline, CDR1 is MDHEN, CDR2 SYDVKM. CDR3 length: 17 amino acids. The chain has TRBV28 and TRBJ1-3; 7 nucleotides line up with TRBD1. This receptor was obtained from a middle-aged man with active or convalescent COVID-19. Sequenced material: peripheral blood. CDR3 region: CASSLRGLTKGGNTIYF. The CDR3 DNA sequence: TGTGCCAGCAGTTTAAGGGGGCTAACAAAGGGTGGAAACACCATATATTTT.